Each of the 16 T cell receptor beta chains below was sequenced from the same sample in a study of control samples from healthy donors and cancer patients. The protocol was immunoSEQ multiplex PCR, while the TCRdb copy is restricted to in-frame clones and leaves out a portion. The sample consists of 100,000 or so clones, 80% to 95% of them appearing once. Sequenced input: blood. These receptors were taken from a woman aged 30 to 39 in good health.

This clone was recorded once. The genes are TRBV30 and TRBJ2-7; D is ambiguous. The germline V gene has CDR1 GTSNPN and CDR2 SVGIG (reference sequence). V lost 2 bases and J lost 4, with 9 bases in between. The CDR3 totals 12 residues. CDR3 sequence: CAWSRISYEQYF. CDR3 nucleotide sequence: TGTGCCTGGAGTCGTATTTCATACGAGCAGTACTTC.

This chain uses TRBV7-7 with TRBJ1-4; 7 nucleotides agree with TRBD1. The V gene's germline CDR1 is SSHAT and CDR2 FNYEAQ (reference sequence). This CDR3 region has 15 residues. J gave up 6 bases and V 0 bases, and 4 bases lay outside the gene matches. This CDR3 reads CASSLAKGADEKLFF. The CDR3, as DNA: TGTGCCAGCAGCTTAGCGAAGGGGGCTGATGAAAAACTGTTTTTT.

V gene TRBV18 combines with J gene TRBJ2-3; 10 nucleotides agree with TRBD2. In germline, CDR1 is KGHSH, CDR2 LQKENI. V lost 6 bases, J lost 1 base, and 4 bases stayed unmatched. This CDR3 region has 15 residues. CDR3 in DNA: TGTGCCAGCTCCCTCACTAGCGGGGGCACAGATACGCAGTATTTT. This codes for CASSLTSGGTDTQYF.

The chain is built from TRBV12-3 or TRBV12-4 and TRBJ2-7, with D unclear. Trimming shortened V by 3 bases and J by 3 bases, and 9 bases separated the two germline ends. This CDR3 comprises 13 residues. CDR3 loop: CASSLSEDYEQYF. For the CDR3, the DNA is TGTGCCAGCAGTTTGTCCGAAGACTACGAGCAGTACTTC.

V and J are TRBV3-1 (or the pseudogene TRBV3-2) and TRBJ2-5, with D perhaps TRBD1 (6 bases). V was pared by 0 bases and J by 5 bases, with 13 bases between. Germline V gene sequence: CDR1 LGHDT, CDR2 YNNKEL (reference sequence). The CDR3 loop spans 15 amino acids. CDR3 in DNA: TGTGCCAGCAGCCAAGACTCAGGGGCCGATGAGACCCAGTACTTC. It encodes CASSQDSGADETQYF.

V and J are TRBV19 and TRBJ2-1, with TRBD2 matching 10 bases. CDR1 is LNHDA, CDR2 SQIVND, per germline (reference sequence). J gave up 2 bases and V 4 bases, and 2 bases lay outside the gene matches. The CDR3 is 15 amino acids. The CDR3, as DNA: TGTGCCAGTAGTAGTCTAGCGGGGGCCTACAATGAGCAGTTCTTC. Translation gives CASSSLAGAYNEQFF. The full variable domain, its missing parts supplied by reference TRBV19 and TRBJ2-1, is DGGITQSPKYLFRKEGQNVTLSCEQNLNHDAMYWYRQDPGQGLRLIYYSQIVNDFQKGDIAEGYSVSREKKESFPLTVTSAQKNPTAFYLCASSSLAGAYNEQFFGPGTRLTVL.

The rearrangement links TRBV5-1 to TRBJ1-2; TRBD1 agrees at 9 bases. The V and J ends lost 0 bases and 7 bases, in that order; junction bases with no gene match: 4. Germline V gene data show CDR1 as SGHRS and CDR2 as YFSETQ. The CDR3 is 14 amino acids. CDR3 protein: CASSLEGQGRGYTF. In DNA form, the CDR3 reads TGCGCCAGCAGCTTGGAGGGACAGGGTCGTGGCTACACCTTC.

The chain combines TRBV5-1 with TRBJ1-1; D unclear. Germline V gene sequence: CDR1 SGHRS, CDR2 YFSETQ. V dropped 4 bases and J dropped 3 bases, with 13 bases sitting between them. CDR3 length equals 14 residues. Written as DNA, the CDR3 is TGCGCCAGCAGCGGCACGGGTCCCCACACTGAAGCTTTCTTT. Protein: CASSGTGPHTEAFF.

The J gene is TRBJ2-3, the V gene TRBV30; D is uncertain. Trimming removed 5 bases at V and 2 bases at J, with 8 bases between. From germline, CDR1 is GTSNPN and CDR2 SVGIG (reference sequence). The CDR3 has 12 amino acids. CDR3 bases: TGTGCCTGGGGGGTTTTCACAGATACGCAGTATTTT. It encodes CAWGVFTDTQYF. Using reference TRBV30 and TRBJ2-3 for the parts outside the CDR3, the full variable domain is SQTIHQWPATLVQPVGSPLSLECTVEGTSNPNLYWYRQAAGRGLQLLFYSVGIGQISSEVPQNLSASRPQDRQFILSSKKLLLSDSGFYLCAWGVFTDTQYFGPGTRLTVL.

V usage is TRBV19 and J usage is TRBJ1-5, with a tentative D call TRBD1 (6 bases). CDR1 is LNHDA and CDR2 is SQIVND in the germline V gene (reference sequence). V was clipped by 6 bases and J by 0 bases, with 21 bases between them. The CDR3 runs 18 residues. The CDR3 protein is CASSPPHRVPYSNQPQHF. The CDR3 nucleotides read TGTGCCAGTAGCCCCCCCCACAGGGTCCCTTATAGCAATCAGCCCCAGCATTTT.

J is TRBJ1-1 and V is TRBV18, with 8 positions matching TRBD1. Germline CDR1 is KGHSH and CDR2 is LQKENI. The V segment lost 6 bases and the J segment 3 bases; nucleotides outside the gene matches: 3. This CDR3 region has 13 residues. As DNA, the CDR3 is TGTGCCAGCTCGGACAGGGTAGACACTGAAGCTTTCTTT. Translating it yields CASSDRVDTEAFF.

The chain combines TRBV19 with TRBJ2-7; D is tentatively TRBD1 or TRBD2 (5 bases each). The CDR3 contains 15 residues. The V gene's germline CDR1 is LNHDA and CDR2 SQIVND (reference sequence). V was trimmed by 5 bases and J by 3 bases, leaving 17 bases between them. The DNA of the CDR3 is TGTGCCAGTAGTCCCAGTTGGGGGAGCGACTACGAGCAGTACTTC. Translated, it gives CASSPSWGSDYEQYF.

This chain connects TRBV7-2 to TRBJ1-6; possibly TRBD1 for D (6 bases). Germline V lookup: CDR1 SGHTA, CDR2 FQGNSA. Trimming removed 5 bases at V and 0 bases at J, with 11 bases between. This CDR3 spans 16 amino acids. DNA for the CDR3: TGTGCCAGCAGCCCCCAGGGGACCTCCTATAATTCACCCCTCCACTTT. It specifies CASSPQGTSYNSPLHF. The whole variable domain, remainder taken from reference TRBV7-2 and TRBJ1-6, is GAGVSQSPSNKVTEKGKDVELRCDPISGHTALYWYRQSLGQGLEFLIYFQGNSAPDKSGLPSDRFSAERTGGSVSTLTIQRTQQEDSAVYLCASSPQGTSYNSPLHFGNGTRLTVT.

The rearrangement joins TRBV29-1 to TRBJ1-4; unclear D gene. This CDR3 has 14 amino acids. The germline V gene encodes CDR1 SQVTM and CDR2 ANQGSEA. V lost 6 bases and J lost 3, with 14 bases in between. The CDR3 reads CSVGPGSPNEKLFF. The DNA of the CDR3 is TGCAGCGTAGGACCGGGTTCCCCTAATGAAAAACTGTTTTTT.

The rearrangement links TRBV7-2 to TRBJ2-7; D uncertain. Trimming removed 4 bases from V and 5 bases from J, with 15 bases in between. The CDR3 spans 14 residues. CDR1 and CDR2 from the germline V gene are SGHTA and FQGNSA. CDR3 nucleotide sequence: TGTGCCAGCAGCTACCTCCCTAGGAACGACGAGCAGTACTTC. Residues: CASSYLPRNDEQYF.

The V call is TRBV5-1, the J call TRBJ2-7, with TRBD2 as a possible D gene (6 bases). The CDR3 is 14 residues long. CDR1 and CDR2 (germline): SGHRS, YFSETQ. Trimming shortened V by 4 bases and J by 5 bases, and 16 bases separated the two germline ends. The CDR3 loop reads CASSPVGGVDEQYF. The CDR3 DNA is TGCGCCAGCAGCCCAGTGGGGGGAGTGGACGAGCAGTACTTC.